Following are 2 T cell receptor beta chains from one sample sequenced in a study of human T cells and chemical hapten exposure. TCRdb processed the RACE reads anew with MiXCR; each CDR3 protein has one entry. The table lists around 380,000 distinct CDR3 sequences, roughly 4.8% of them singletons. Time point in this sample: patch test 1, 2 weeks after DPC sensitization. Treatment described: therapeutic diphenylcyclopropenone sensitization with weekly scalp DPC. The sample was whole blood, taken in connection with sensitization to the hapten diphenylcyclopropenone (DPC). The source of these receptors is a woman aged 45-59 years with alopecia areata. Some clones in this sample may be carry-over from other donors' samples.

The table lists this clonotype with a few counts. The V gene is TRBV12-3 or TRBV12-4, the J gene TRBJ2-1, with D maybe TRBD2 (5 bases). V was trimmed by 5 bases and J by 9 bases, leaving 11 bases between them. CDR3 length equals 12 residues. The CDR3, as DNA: TGTGCCAGCAGTCTCCTAGCTCCTGAGCAGTTCTTC. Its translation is CASSLLAPEQFF.

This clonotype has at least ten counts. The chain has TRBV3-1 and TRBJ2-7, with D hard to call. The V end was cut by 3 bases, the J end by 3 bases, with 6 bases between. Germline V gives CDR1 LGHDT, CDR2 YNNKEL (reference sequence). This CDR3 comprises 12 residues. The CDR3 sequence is CASSQLNYEQYF. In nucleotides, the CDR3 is TGTGCCAGCAGCCAGTTAAACTACGAGCAGTACTTC.